The 30 T cell receptor beta chains given below trace back to one sample, sequenced in a study of cytomegalovirus exposure and HLA in healthy donors (dated by TCRdb to the late 2010s). The library was generated by the immunoSEQ multiplex PCR assay. For the multiplex PCR, a mixture combining 60 forward primers for TCR Vbeta segments and 13 reverse primers for TCR Jbeta segments was used. TCRdb retrieved this table from immuneACCESS and kept in-frame rearrangements only. Not all clones are present; in checked studies, unresolved V genes account for under half, and no reason is known for the remainder. The sample table holds 98,000 or so clones, of which roughly 80% were seen once. The ten largest make up 16% of the sample. What was sequenced was PBMCs. These receptors originate from a man between 60 and 70 years old in good health and CMV-seropositive.

This clone has only a few counts. V usage is TRBV7-9 and J usage is TRBJ1-1; D not resolved. Trimming took off 5 bases at V and 5 bases at J, with 15 bases between the two ends. This CDR3 spans 14 amino acids. Germline V gene data show CDR1 as SEHNR and CDR2 as FQNEAQ (reference sequence). DNA for the CDR3: TGTGCCAGCAGCGGGAAAGGTGGGAGGACTGAAGCTTTCTTT. As protein: CASSGKGGRTEAFF.

The V gene is TRBV6-5, the J gene TRBJ2-7; D uncertain. CDR1 and CDR2 (germline): MNHEY, SVGAGI. The germline V and J ends were trimmed by 8 bases and 0 bases, with 5 bases remaining between them. The CDR3 has 11 amino acids. In nucleotides, the CDR3 is TGTGCCAGCGCGGACTCCTACGAGCAGTACTTC. Translation: CASADSYEQYF.

J is TRBJ2-3 and V is TRBV5-1, with 11 bases identical to TRBD2. Germline lookup yields CDR1 SGHRS and CDR2 YFSETQ. The CDR3 covers 15 residues. V lost 3 bases and J lost 8; bases outside the gene matches: 8. DNA for the CDR3: TGCGCCAGCAGCTCTCTAGCGGGGGGCCCGGGTACGCAGTATTTT. Its translation is CASSSLAGGPGTQYF.

This clone was observed a few times. The chain links TRBV6-1 to TRBJ2-6, with a possible D match to TRBD2 (5 bases). The CDR3 runs to 15 residues. The V gene lost 0 bases and the J gene lost 2 bases, with 5 bases spanning the gap. Germline V gene lookup returns CDR1 MNHNS and CDR2 SASEGT. CDR3 protein: CASSEARAGANVLTF. The DNA of the CDR3 is TGTGCCAGCAGTGAAGCGAGGGCTGGGGCCAACGTCCTGACTTTC.

In its sample, this clone was seen once. The J gene is TRBJ1-6, the V gene TRBV19, with 7 bases aligning to TRBD1. In germline, CDR1 is LNHDA, CDR2 SQIVND (reference sequence). The CDR3 contains 13 residues. V lost 4 bases, J lost 7 bases, and 1 base stayed unmatched. In DNA, the CDR3 is TGTGCCAGTAGTACGGACAGGAATTCACCCCTCCACTTT. It codes for CASSTDRNSPLHF.

The V gene is TRBV5-1, the J gene TRBJ1-5; D not resolved. From germline, CDR1 is SGHRS and CDR2 YFSETQ. CDR3 length: 15 residues. Trimming shortened V by 4 bases and J by 6 bases, and 17 bases separated the two germline ends. The CDR3 loop reads CASSPHGAMSQPQHF. CDR3 DNA: TGCGCCAGCAGCCCGCACGGAGCAATGAGTCAGCCCCAGCATTTT.

V and J are TRBV15 and TRBJ2-3; 7 bases map to TRBD1. V lost 1 base and J lost 3; bases outside the gene matches: 7. This CDR3 comprises 16 residues. Germline CDR1 and CDR2: LNHNV and YYDKDF (reference sequence). The CDR3 region has the DNA TGTGCCACCAGCAGAGGTTCCAGGGGGATTACAGATACGCAGTATTTT. Protein: CATSRGSRGITDTQYF.

CDR3 in DNA: TGTGCCAGTAAGGAGGGGGCCTTCAACTCCTACGAGCAGTACTTC. This translates into CASKEGAFNSYEQYF. The chain joins TRBV19 to TRBJ2-7, with a tentative D call TRBD1 (7 bases). Trimming stripped 7 bases from V and 0 bases from J, with 16 bases between. This CDR3 is 15 amino acids long. Per the germline V gene, CDR1 is LNHDA and CDR2 is SQIVND (reference sequence). The full variable domain, its missing parts supplied by reference TRBV19 and TRBJ2-7, is DGGITQSPKYLFRKEGQNVTLSCEQNLNHDAMYWYRQDPGQGLRLIYYSQIVNDFQKGDIAEGYSVSREKKESFPLTVTSAQKNPTAFYLCASKEGAFNSYEQYFGPGTRLTVT.

V usage is TRBV19 and J usage is TRBJ1-5; D not certain. Trimming removed 5 bases from V and 7 bases from J, with 9 bases in between. Germline CDR1 is LNHDA and CDR2 is SQIVND (reference sequence). The CDR3 is made up of 12 amino acids. The DNA for the CDR3 is TGTGCCAGTAGTTCCAGTTACCAGCCCCAGCATTTT. Translation gives CASSSSYQPQHF.

The J gene is TRBJ1-3, the V gene TRBV7-9, with TRBD1 identical over 8 bases. This CDR3 is 16 amino acids long. V was clipped by 5 bases and J by 0 bases; unmatched bases: 6. Germline-derived CDR1 and CDR2 are SEHNR and FQNEAQ (reference sequence). The CDR3 spells CASSQRQGSSGNTIYF. The DNA for the CDR3 is TGTGCCAGCAGCCAAAGACAGGGGAGCTCTGGAAACACCATATATTTT. The whole variable domain, remainder taken from reference TRBV7-9 and TRBJ1-3, is DTGVSQNPRHKITKRGQNVTFRCDPISEHNRLYWYRQTLGQGPEFLTYFQNEAQLEKSRLLSDRFSAERPKGSFSTLEIQRTEQGDSAMYLCASSQRQGSSGNTIYFGEGSWLTVV.

This clone was detected a few times. The rearrangement links TRBV11-3 to TRBJ2-3; no clear D. The CDR3 is 12 amino acids. Trimming took 6 bases from V and 2 from J, leaving 6 bases between them. Germline CDR1 reads SGHNT; CDR2 reads YENEEA. The CDR3 sequence: CASSSNTDTQYF. In DNA, the CDR3 is TGTGCCAGCAGTAGTAACACAGATACGCAGTATTTT.

This clone appeared a single time. The chain has TRBV6-5 and TRBJ1-2; perhaps TRBD1 as D (6 bases). Trimming left V 5 bases short and J 4 bases short, with 11 bases between. The CDR3 consists of 13 residues. CDR1 MNHEY and CDR2 SVGAGI come from the germline V gene. The CDR3 DNA sequence: TGTGCCAGCAGTGCTACAGGGTTCTATGGCTACACCTTC. Protein product: CASSATGFYGYTF.

The J gene is TRBJ2-3, the V gene TRBV5-4; D is undetermined. CDR3 length: 12 amino acids. Germline assignment: CDR1 SGHNT and CDR2 YYREEE (reference sequence). The V and J ends lost 5 bases and 2 bases respectively, with 6 bases between them. The CDR3 sequence: CASRATTDTQYF. Written as DNA, the CDR3 is TGTGCCAGCAGAGCAACCACAGATACGCAGTATTTT.

In its sample, this clone was seen a few times. The V call is TRBV19, the J call TRBJ1-4; D unresolved. CDR3 size: 15 residues. Trimming pared 4 bases from V and 2 bases from J, leaving 11 bases between. The germline V gene has CDR1 LNHDA and CDR2 SQIVND (reference sequence). CDR3 sequence reads: CASSRAGWTNEKLFF. The CDR3 DNA reads TGTGCCAGTAGTAGGGCGGGTTGGACTAATGAAAAACTGTTTTTT. Full variable domain (rest looked up from reference TRBV19 and TRBJ1-4): DGGITQSPKYLFRKEGQNVTLSCEQNLNHDAMYWYRQDPGQGLRLIYYSQIVNDFQKGDIAEGYSVSREKKESFPLTVTSAQKNPTAFYLCASSRAGWTNEKLFFGSGTQLSVL.

V is TRBV11-2 and J is TRBJ2-1; D is uncertain. The CDR3 spans 11 residues. Per the germline V gene, CDR1 is SGHAT and CDR2 is FQNNGV. V was cut by 5 bases and J by 8 bases, with 7 bases left in between. The CDR3 loop reads CASSPLDEQFF. CDR3 nucleotides: TGTGCCAGCAGCCCCCTCGATGAGCAGTTCTTC.

The chain combines TRBV30 with TRBJ2-7; 12 bases line up with TRBD1. The V gene end was trimmed by 0 bases and the J gene end by 5 bases; junction bases not matched to a gene: 2. Looked up from germline, CDR1 is GTSNPN and CDR2 is SVGIG (reference sequence). The CDR3 sequence is 14 residues long. CDR3 sequence (DNA): TGTGCCTGGAGTGTAGGGACAGGGGGCGACGAGCAGTACTTC. Protein: CAWSVGTGGDEQYF.

This clone was counted only a few times. The sample has other DNA sequences that encode this CDR3 too. V is TRBV18 and J is TRBJ1-1; D perhaps matches TRBD1 (6 bases). Trimming stripped 3 bases from V and 4 bases from J, with 12 bases between. This CDR3 has 14 amino acids. Germline values: CDR1 KGHSH, CDR2 LQKENI. The CDR3 bases are TGTGCCAGCTCACCGACGGGGGGCGGCACTGAAGCTTTCTTT. Its translation is CASSPTGGGTEAFF.

The CDR3 reads CASSVDGGARGGETQYF. The CDR3 DNA reads TGCGCCAGCAGCGTTGACGGGGGGGCCCGGGGGGGAGAGACCCAGTACTTC. The chain carries TRBV5-1 and TRBJ2-5, with TRBD2 matching over 8 bases. The germline CDR1 and CDR2 sequences are SGHRS and YFSETQ. V lost 4 bases and J lost 4; bases outside the gene matches: 15. The CDR3 sequence is 17 residues long.

V gene TRBV5-8 combines with J gene TRBJ2-4, with 9 bases fitting TRBD2. The CDR3 covers 14 residues. Germline V lookup: CDR1 SGHTS, CDR2 YDEGEE. V shed 3 bases, J shed 8 bases, and the junction held 6 bases outside the gene matches. The CDR3 DNA sequence: TGTGCCAGCAGCTGGGGGGGACTAGCAGACATTCAGTACTTC. Protein product: CASSWGGLADIQYF.

Turning to this clone: This specimen includes other DNA sequences encoding the same CDR3. V usage is TRBV15 and J usage is TRBJ1-5; possible D gene TRBD1, 5 bases. V gave up 0 bases and J gave up 5 bases, with 11 bases separating them. CDR3 length: 15 residues. Germline CDR1 is LNHNV and CDR2 is YYDKDF (reference sequence). The CDR3 protein is CATSRDRGEHQPQHF. The CDR3 nucleotides are TGTGCCACCAGCAGAGATCGGGGGGAACATCAGCCCCAGCATTTT.

The CDR3 loop is CASSVGGRLAAYNEQFF. As DNA, the CDR3 is TGTGCCAGCAGCGTAGGCGGGCGACTAGCGGCCTACAATGAGCAGTTCTTC. The chain has TRBV9 and TRBJ2-1; 9 nucleotides agree with TRBD2. The CDR3 spans 17 residues. Germline V CDR1 and CDR2: SGDLS, YYNGEE. The V and J ends lost 0 bases and 2 bases, in that order; junction bases with no gene match: 6.

With respect to this clone: The junction departs from the called germline gene at one end, perhaps through a read error. The chain combines TRBV5-1 with TRBJ2-5; no definite D call. CDR1 SGHRS and CDR2 YFSETQ come from the germline V gene. The CDR3 contains 14 residues. CDR3 in amino acids: CASRLVGARETQYF. In DNA, the CDR3 is TGCGCCAGCAGGTTGGTAGGAGCGCGCGAGACCCAGTACTTC. The whole variable domain, remainder taken from reference TRBV5-1 and TRBJ2-5, is KAGVTQTPRYLIKTRGQQVTLSCSPISGHRSVSWYQQTPGQGLQFLFEYFSETQRNKGNFPGRFSGRQFSNSRSEMNVSTLELGDSALYLCASRLVGARETQYFGPGTRLLVL.

The genes are TRBV19 and TRBJ1-5; D may be TRBD1 (5 bases). Germline V gene sequence: CDR1 LNHDA, CDR2 SQIVND (reference sequence). The CDR3 length is 13 residues. V was shortened by 8 bases and J by 1 base, with 9 bases between the two germline ends. CDR3 nucleotides: TGTGCCAGTGCGGGGGGGAGCAATCAGCCCCAGCATTTT. The encoded protein is CASAGGSNQPQHF.

The J gene is TRBJ1-2, the V gene TRBV12-2. TRBV12-2 is a pseudogene. The CDR3 sequence is 18 residues long. The CDR3 sequence is CASRPTIRDFTEVQGYTF. The CDR3 bases are TGTGCAAGTCGCCCGACCATTAGGGACTTTACAGAGGTACAAGGCTACACCTTC.

The chain joins TRBV6-5 to TRBJ2-5, with a possible D match to TRBD2 (5 bases). This CDR3 is built from 13 residues. Trimming cost V 8 bases and J 3 bases, with 13 bases left between them. Germline V CDR1 and CDR2: MNHEY, SVGAGI. The CDR3 DNA reads TGTGCCAGCTGTGTAGCCGGGAAAGAGACCCAGTACTTC. It translates to CASCVAGKETQYF.

The chain couples TRBV12-5 to TRBJ2-2; 9 nucleotides agree with TRBD2. The germline CDR1 and CDR2 sequences are LGHNT and FRNRAP. Trimming removed 6 bases from V and 6 bases from J; junction bases left unmatched: 5. This CDR3 has 14 residues. The CDR3 DNA reads as TGTGCTAGTGGGCTGCGGGGGGGGGCCGGGGAGCTGTTTTTT. Translating gives CASGLRGGAGELFF.

The V call is TRBV19, the J call TRBJ2-1; TRBD1 might be the D (6 bases). This CDR3 region has 14 residues. CDR1 is LNHDA, CDR2 SQIVND, per germline (reference sequence). V was cut by 7 bases and J by 5 bases, with 15 bases left in between. CDR3: CASNQRRGHNEQFF. CDR3 DNA sequence: TGTGCCAGTAATCAGCGCAGGGGACACAATGAGCAGTTCTTC.

J is TRBJ2-7 and V is TRBV5-1, with a weak D call TRBD1 (5 bases). V was shortened by 7 bases and J by 6 bases, with 17 bases between the two germline ends. Germline values: CDR1 SGHRS, CDR2 YFSETQ. The CDR3 runs to 13 residues. CDR3 in DNA: TGCGCCAGCCAACGGATGGGGCACCCCGAGCAGTACTTC. The encoded protein is CASQRMGHPEQYF.

The sample holds a few counts of this clone. The V gene is TRBV5-1, the J gene TRBJ2-7; the match to TRBD2 covers 12 bases. The CDR3 has 14 residues. Per germline, CDR1 SGHRS and CDR2 YFSETQ. With V trimmed by 1 base and J by 5 bases, 1 base remained unmatched. CDR3 nucleotides: TGCGCCAGCAGCTTGACTAGCGGGGGGAACGAGCAGTACTTC. Its protein product is CASSLTSGGNEQYF.

CDR3 DNA sequence: TGTGCCAGCAGCTTAGGAGCGGGGGGATCAAGCACAGATACGCAGTATTTT. The encoded protein is CASSLGAGGSSTDTQYF. V is TRBV11-2 and J is TRBJ2-3; 9 nucleotides match TRBD2. V shed 1 base, J shed 0 bases, and the junction held 5 bases outside the gene matches. Germline V gene data show CDR1 as SGHAT and CDR2 as FQNNGV. The CDR3 covers 17 residues.